This TCR beta chain derives from a study of read filtering for tumor transcriptome and immune sequencing. The library was built from about 400 ng RNA with molecular barcoded adaptors for alpha/delta and beta/gamma chains. TCRdb reprocessed the reads with MiXCR, giving one entry per CDR3 protein. This sample has roughly 130,000 distinct CDR3 sequences; 10% to 15% occur once, and the top ten carry around 10%. Looked up from germline, CDR1 is KGHSH and CDR2 is LQKENI. CDR3 length equals 15 residues. Bone marrow was sampled from every patient at the time of active disease. For this clonotype: One junction end disagrees with the germline gene, perhaps due to a read error.

The TCR sequence derives from a donor over 35 with multiple myeloma. The material sequenced was a population of CD138-negative cells sorted from bone marrow. This chain connects TRBV18 to TRBJ1-1; the match to TRBD1 covers 7 bases. CDR3 bases: TGTGCCAGCTCACGTGGGGACAGCTTGAACACTGAAGCTTCCTTT. This translates into CASSRGDSLNTEASF.